The 28 T cell receptor beta chains below all came from one sample that was sequenced in a study of OX40 agonist ivuxolimab in advanced cancers. The library came from the immunoSEQ multiplex PCR assay. TCRdb mirrors the immuneACCESS table, restricted to in-frame sequences. Some clones are absent from its copies; in checked studies, under half trace to an unresolved V gene, and the reason for the others is unknown. The sample table contains approximately 57,000 clones; only one count was recorded for 75% to 85% of them. 0.75% to 0.8% of the sample is in the top ten clones. Sequencing used CD4+ or CD8+ T cells sorted from blood, obtained in a trial of the OX40 agonist ivuxolimab. Source of these receptors: an adult with an advanced solid tumor such as melanoma, head and neck, liver or kidney cancer.

The chain couples TRBV28 to TRBJ1-5; D perhaps matches TRBD1 (6 bases). The CDR3 has 16 residues. The V gene's germline CDR1 is MDHEN and CDR2 SYDVKM. Trimming removed 5 bases from V and 4 bases from J, with 18 bases in between. DNA for the CDR3: TGTGCCAGCAGTACCGTGGGGCAGGGGCCAAATCAGCCCCAGCATTTT. Protein product: CASSTVGQGPNQPQHF.

On this clone itself: Germline is not matched at one junction end, which may reflect a read error. The same CDR3 is also encoded by other DNA sequences in this sample. The chain couples TRBV5-4 to TRBJ1-2, with D possibly TRBD1 on 5 matching bases. CDR3 size: 12 residues. Germline CDR1 SGHNT, CDR2 YYREEE (reference sequence). The CDR3 sequence is CAVGSWDYGYTF. CDR3 in DNA: TGTGCTGTAGGGTCCTGGGACTACGGCTACACCTTC.

In this sample, this clone turned up once. J is TRBJ2-5 and V is TRBV5-4, with 10 bases fitting TRBD2. The germline V gene encodes CDR1 SGHNT and CDR2 YYREEE (reference sequence). Trimming at V came to 0 bases and at J to 4 bases, leaving 9 bases not matched to a gene. The CDR3 runs to 17 residues. The CDR3 protein is CASSLEGLAGVGETQYF. The CDR3 DNA reads as TGTGCCAGCAGCTTGGAAGGGCTAGCGGGGGTGGGAGAGACCCAGTACTTC.

This chain uses TRBV6-5 with TRBJ2-2; possible D gene TRBD1, 6 bases. The CDR3 covers 11 residues. With 10 bases removed from V and 9 bases from J, the gap between germline ends came to 12 bases. Germline lookup yields CDR1 MNHEY and CDR2 SVGAGI. CDR3 bases: TGTGCCACCCGACAGGTCCGGGAGCTGTTTTTT. This sequence encodes CATRQVRELFF.

The chain recombines TRBV18 with TRBJ2-7; unclear D gene. CDR1 and CDR2 from the germline V gene are KGHSH and LQKENI. The CDR3 covers 15 residues. V lost 1 base and J 2 bases, leaving 12 bases between the germline ends. CDR3: CASSPRAGVTYEQYF. For the CDR3, the DNA is TGTGCCAGCTCACCACGGGCTGGGGTTACCTACGAGCAGTACTTC.

V usage is TRBV11-2 and J usage is TRBJ1-2, with D unresolved. The CDR3 has 13 amino acids. Germline CDR1 SGHAT, CDR2 FQNNGV. Trimming left V 4 bases short and J 5 bases short, with 11 bases between. The CDR3 here is CASSWGWEYGYTF. The CDR3 coding sequence is TGTGCCAGCAGCTGGGGATGGGAGTATGGCTACACCTTC.

The chain has TRBV20-1 and TRBJ2-7; 7 bases are shared with TRBD1. The germline V gene has CDR1 DFQATT and CDR2 SNEGSKA (reference sequence). The CDR3 spans 11 residues. The ends lost 6 bases at V and 6 bases at J; junction bases unmatched: 5. CDR3 amino acids: CSAKTGLEQYF. For the CDR3, the DNA is TGCAGTGCCAAGACAGGGCTCGAGCAGTACTTC.

This clone came up a few times. The rearrangement uses TRBV18 and TRBJ1-3; 8 nucleotides align to TRBD1. The CDR3 totals 19 residues. Germline CDR1 and CDR2: KGHSH and LQKENI. V shed 3 bases and J 1 base; nucleotides not matched to a gene: 14. The CDR3: CASSPQGTGQVISGNTIYF. The CDR3 nucleotides read TGTGCCAGCTCACCGCAGGGCACGGGACAGGTGATATCTGGAAACACCATATATTTT.

The chain links TRBV5-1 to TRBJ2-1; 10 bases are shared with TRBD2. Germline V gives CDR1 SGHRS, CDR2 YFSETQ. The CDR3 spans 15 residues. J was trimmed by 4 bases and V by 3 bases; bases with no gene match: 4. The CDR3 is CASSSLAGGYNEQFF. The CDR3 DNA sequence: TGCGCCAGCAGCTCCTTAGCGGGGGGATACAATGAGCAGTTCTTC.

This sequence joins TRBV7-8 and TRBJ1-5; TRBD1 agrees at 7 bases. Germline CDR1 and CDR2: SGHVS and FQNEAQ. CDR3 length equals 16 residues. V was clipped by 5 bases and J by 2 bases; unmatched bases: 9. CDR3 DNA sequence: TGTGCCAGCAGCCGTACAGGGGCGGGGGGCAATCAGCCCCAGCATTTT. Amino acid sequence: CASSRTGAGGNQPQHF.

The chain joins TRBV2 to TRBJ1-2; D gene uncertain. V was cut by 3 bases and J by 8 bases, with 19 bases left in between. The germline gives CDR1 SNHLY, CDR2 FYNNEI. The CDR3 spans 15 residues. The CDR3 DNA reads TGTGCCAGCAGTGAGTCTTCGGCCGCCACGGTAGGCTACACCTTC. Translation gives CASSESSAATVGYTF.

The gene calls are TRBV4-1 and TRBJ2-7; D gene unclear. This CDR3 is built from 13 residues. Trimming pared 5 bases from V and 0 bases from J, leaving 8 bases between. Germline CDR1 MGHRA, CDR2 YSYEKL. CDR3 bases: TGCGCCAGCAGCACAATCACCTCCTACGAGCAGTACTTC. Translated: CASSTITSYEQYF.

The J gene is TRBJ1-5, the V gene TRBV19; D may be TRBD1 (6 bases). Trimming took 6 bases from V and 5 from J, leaving 17 bases between them. CDR1 is LNHDA and CDR2 is SQIVND in the germline V gene (reference sequence). This CDR3 comprises 15 residues. The CDR3 DNA follows: TGTGCCAGTAGCCCCCTTGACAGGTTGGATCAGCCCCAGCATTTT. This codes for CASSPLDRLDQPQHF.

V is TRBV5-1 and J is TRBJ2-2; no reliable D call. The CDR3 has 13 residues. V lost 4 bases, J lost 2 bases, and 6 bases lay in between. Germline V gives CDR1 SGHRS, CDR2 YFSETQ. As DNA, the CDR3 is TGCGCCAGCAGCACTGACAACACCGGGGAGCTGTTTTTT. It yields the protein CASSTDNTGELFF.

This sequence joins TRBV7-3 and TRBJ2-5; D call uncertain. The CDR3 sequence is 11 residues long. V lost 5 bases and J lost 3, with 4 bases in between. The germline V gene encodes CDR1 SGHTA and CDR2 FQGTGA. CDR3: CASSNEETQYF. The CDR3 bases are TGTGCCAGCAGCAACGAAGAGACCCAGTACTTC.

The chain employs TRBV6-5 and TRBJ2-7, with TRBD1 identical over 8 bases. From germline, CDR1 is MNHEY and CDR2 SVGAGI. CDR3 length: 15 residues. The J segment lost 3 bases and the V segment lost 6 bases, leaving 10 bases of the junction unmatched. CDR3 coding DNA: TGTGCCAGCAGCTTCCAGACAGGGGTGGTCTACGAGCAGTACTTC. The encoded protein is CASSFQTGVVYEQYF.

The chain uses TRBV7-2 and TRBJ2-7, with 9 bases that match TRBD1. This CDR3 has 14 residues. Trimming took 1 base from V and 7 from J; bases not matched to a gene: 5. Germline CDR1 SGHTA, CDR2 FQGNSA. The CDR3 nucleotides read TGTGCCAGCAGCTTAGTGGAGACAGGGGGAGAGCAGTACTTC. Translating it yields CASSLVETGGEQYF.

This clone was observed a handful of times. The chain recombines TRBV19 with TRBJ1-2, with 8 nucleotides matching TRBD1. The CDR3 contains 14 residues. Germline CDR1 is LNHDA and CDR2 is SQIVND (reference sequence). With 5 bases clipped from V and 2 bases from J, the junction kept 4 bases outside the gene matches. Written as DNA, the CDR3 is TGTGCCAGTAGTTCAGGGGGCAGGAACTATGGCTACACCTTC. Its translation: CASSSGGRNYGYTF.

This clone was seen a few times. J is TRBJ1-2 and V is TRBV18; D remains ambiguous. Trimming cost V 0 bases and J 7 bases, with 12 bases left between them. In germline, CDR1 is KGHSH, CDR2 LQKENI. This CDR3 region has 14 residues. CDR3 loop: CASSPPVTDRGYTF. The CDR3 DNA reads as TGTGCCAGCTCACCACCGGTAACCGATCGTGGCTACACCTTC.

The V call is TRBV5-1, the J call TRBJ2-3, with TRBD1 matching over 11 bases. The germline gives CDR1 SGHRS, CDR2 YFSETQ. The CDR3 extends over 15 amino acids. J was trimmed by 4 bases and V by 6 bases; bases with no gene match: 7. The CDR3 DNA is TGCGCCAGCACCTCGGACAGGGGGCGCCCAGATACGCAGTATTTT. As protein: CASTSDRGRPDTQYF.

The CDR3 nucleotides are TGTGCCAGCAGTTACGACGGGACTGGGGCCAACGTCCTGACTTTC. Protein product: CASSYDGTGANVLTF. The chain combines TRBV6-5 with TRBJ2-6; TRBD2 is a possible D gene (5 bases). Germline V gene lookup returns CDR1 MNHEY and CDR2 SVGAGI. Trimming shortened V by 2 bases and J by 2 bases, and 7 bases separated the two germline ends. The CDR3 sequence is 15 residues long.

The CDR3 DNA reads as TGTGCCAGCAGCTTAGCGGACGGGAATAATTCACCCCTCCACTTT. Protein: CASSLADGNNSPLHF. This chain connects TRBV11-1 to TRBJ1-6; D remains ambiguous. Trimming removed 0 bases at V and 5 bases at J, with 8 bases between. Per the germline V gene, CDR1 is SGHAT and CDR2 is FQDESV (reference sequence). The CDR3 consists of 15 residues.

This clone has a handful of counts. The chain carries TRBV19 and TRBJ2-2; possibly TRBD1 or TRBD2 for D (5 bases each). In germline, CDR1 is LNHDA, CDR2 SQIVND (reference sequence). The CDR3 is made up of 13 amino acids. V lost 3 bases, J lost 6 bases, and 8 bases lay in between. The CDR3 bases are TGTGCCAGTAGTATGTGGGGGTCCGGGGAGCTGTTTTTT. Amino acid sequence: CASSMWGSGELFF. The full variable domain, its missing parts supplied by reference TRBV19 and TRBJ2-2, is DGGITQSPKYLFRKEGQNVTLSCEQNLNHDAMYWYRQDPGQGLRLIYYSQIVNDFQKGDIAEGYSVSREKKESFPLTVTSAQKNPTAFYLCASSMWGSGELFFGEGSRLTVL.

This rearrangement joins TRBV29-1 to TRBJ2-3; 8 positions agree with TRBD1. The junction had 15 bases not matched to a gene; V was cut back by 7 bases and J by 0 bases. This CDR3 has 17 amino acids. Looked up from germline, CDR1 is SQVTM and CDR2 is ANQGSEA. As DNA, the CDR3 is TGCAGCGGATCCGGGACAGGCCCTGGGACTAGCACAGATACGCAGTATTTT. Translation gives CSGSGTGPGTSTDTQYF.

This rearrangement joins TRBV7-2 to TRBJ2-3; the D gene is possibly TRBD2 (5 bases). Germline V lookup: CDR1 SGHTA, CDR2 FQGNSA. V lost 3 bases and J lost 0, with 10 bases in between. The CDR3 spans 15 residues. CDR3 nucleotides: TGTGCCAGCAGCTTCCAGACGGGGAGCACAGATACGCAGTATTTT. This translates into CASSFQTGSTDTQYF.

The chain couples TRBV5-4 to TRBJ2-2, with D maybe TRBD1 (6 bases). Germline assignment: CDR1 SGHNT and CDR2 YYREEE (reference sequence). CDR3 size: 14 residues. V shed 4 bases and J shed 7 bases, with 14 bases lying between them. This CDR3 reads CASSTTGPGGELFF. CDR3 DNA: TGTGCCAGCAGCACAACAGGGCCCGGCGGGGAGCTGTTTTTT.

The J gene is TRBJ2-7, the V gene TRBV6-1; D not resolved. V was trimmed by 5 bases and J by 0 bases, leaving 5 bases between them. There are 12 residues in the CDR3. The V gene's germline CDR1 is MNHNS and CDR2 SASEGT. The CDR3 loop is CASSIFSYEQYF. CDR3 in DNA: TGTGCCAGCAGTATCTTCTCCTACGAGCAGTACTTC.

The genes are TRBV5-6 and TRBJ2-1, with no clear D. Trimming shortened V by 2 bases and J by 3 bases, and 9 bases separated the two germline ends. CDR3 length equals 14 residues. From germline, CDR1 is SGHDT and CDR2 YYEEEE. CDR3 DNA sequence: TGTGCCAGCAGCTTAAGGGTCCTCTACAATGAGCAGTTCTTC. It encodes CASSLRVLYNEQFF.